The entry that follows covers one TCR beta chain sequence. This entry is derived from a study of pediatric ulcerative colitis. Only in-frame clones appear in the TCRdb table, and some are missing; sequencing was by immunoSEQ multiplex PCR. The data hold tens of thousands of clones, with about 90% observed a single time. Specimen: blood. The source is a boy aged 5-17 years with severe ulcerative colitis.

CDR3 sequence reads: CASSRGDNSYEQYF. CDR3 DNA: TGTGCCAGCAGCCGAGGGGACAACTCCTACGAGCAGTACTTC. V gene TRBV7-9 combines with J gene TRBJ2-7; D is perhaps TRBD1 (6 bases). Germline lookup yields CDR1 SEHNR and CDR2 FQNEAQ (reference sequence). This CDR3 comprises 14 residues. V shed 5 bases and J shed 0 bases, with 11 bases lying between them. Looking up the rest from reference TRBV7-9 and TRBJ2-7 gives the full variable domain: DTGVSQNPRHKITKRGQNVTFRCDPISEHNRLYWYRQTLGQGPEFLTYFQNEAQLEKSRLLSDRFSAERPKGSFSTLEIQRTEQGDSAMYLCASSRGDNSYEQYFGPGTRLTVT.